The 10 T cell receptor beta chains given below trace back to one sample, sequenced in a study of blood T cell repertoires in COVID-19. Assay used: immunoSEQ multiplex PCR; TCRdb lists only in-frame clones, some missing. The table includes about 55,000 clones, around 83% detected once. Input material: peripheral blood. The receptor set was obtained from a human donor in a cohort sampled during active COVID-19.

The chain has TRBV19 and TRBJ2-5; 9 bases fit TRBD2. The CDR3 loop spans 16 amino acids. J gave up 1 base and V 5 bases, and 8 bases lay outside the gene matches. Germline CDR1 reads LNHDA; CDR2 reads SQIVND (reference sequence). CDR3 in DNA: TGTGCCAGTAGTGCCTCCCTAGCGGGACTCCAAGAGACCCAGTACTTC. Protein product: CASSASLAGLQETQYF.

This clone was seen only once. The chain uses TRBV7-9 and TRBJ2-1; 7 nucleotides align to TRBD1. With V trimmed by 1 base and J by 4 bases, 7 bases remained unmatched. The V gene's germline CDR1 is SEHNR and CDR2 FQNEAQ (reference sequence). CDR3 length: 16 residues. As DNA, the CDR3 is TGTGCCAGCAGCTTAGTAGGCAGGGGGTTGTACAATGAGCAGTTCTTC. It specifies CASSLVGRGLYNEQFF.

In its sample, this clone was seen a few times. V and J are TRBV10-3 and TRBJ2-3, with 9 positions matching TRBD2. Trimming at V came to 2 bases and at J to 3 bases, leaving 0 bases not matched to a gene. The V gene's germline CDR1 is ENHRY and CDR2 SYGVKD. This CDR3 has 14 amino acids. CDR3 coding DNA: TGTGCCATCAGTGAGGCGGGAGGGACAGATACGCAGTATTTT. Translation: CAISEAGGTDTQYF.

V gene TRBV5-4 combines with J gene TRBJ1-4; the D is unclear. V lost 0 bases to trimming and J lost 0 bases, with 9 bases between them. Looked up from germline, CDR1 is SGHNT and CDR2 is YYREEE (reference sequence). There are 16 residues in the CDR3. CDR3 loop: CASSLGTTATNEKLFF. The CDR3 DNA reads as TGTGCCAGCAGCTTGGGGACTACAGCAACTAATGAAAAACTGTTTTTT. Looking up the rest from reference TRBV5-4 and TRBJ1-4 gives the full variable domain: ETGVTQSPTHLIKTRGQQVTLRCSSQSGHNTVSWYQQALGQGPQFIFQYYREEENGRGNFPPRFSGLQFPNYSSELNVNALELDDSALYLCASSLGTTATNEKLFFGSGTQLSVL.

J is TRBJ2-1 and V is TRBV11-2; 10 bases agree with TRBD2. The V and J ends lost 4 bases and 8 bases, in that order; junction bases with no gene match: 11. Germline values: CDR1 SGHAT, CDR2 FQNNGV. The CDR3 spans 16 residues. The CDR3 DNA follows: TGTGCCAGCAGCTCTTTAGCGGGAGGAACCCAATATGAGCAGTTCTTC. Translating it yields CASSSLAGGTQYEQFF.

The chain combines TRBV6-5 with TRBJ1-5; the match to TRBD1 covers 8 bases. Trimming cost V 5 bases and J 4 bases; bases outside gene matches: 7. The CDR3 extends over 15 amino acids. The V gene's germline CDR1 is MNHEY and CDR2 SVGAGI. The CDR3 spells CASSIQGAGNQPQHF. The CDR3 DNA follows: TGTGCCAGCAGTATCCAGGGGGCGGGAAATCAGCCCCAGCATTTT.

The V gene is TRBV5-1, the J gene TRBJ1-2, with D unresolved. The CDR3 is 14 residues long. V lost 2 bases and J lost 3, with 11 bases in between. Germline-derived CDR1 and CDR2 are SGHRS and YFSETQ. CDR3 DNA sequence: TGCGCCAGCAGCTTACCTGGGCCATACTATGGCTACACCTTC. Its protein is CASSLPGPYYGYTF.

The rearrangement links TRBV24-1 to TRBJ1-2, with 8 bases identical to TRBD1. This CDR3 spans 13 amino acids. V trimming: 6 bases; J trimming: 4 bases; junction bases outside the gene matches: 3. CDR1 is KGHDR, CDR2 SFDVKD, per germline. The CDR3 loop is CATSQGAAYGYTF. Here the CDR3 DNA reads TGTGCCACCAGTCAGGGGGCCGCCTATGGCTACACCTTC.

CDR3 loop: CASSLSRQETQYF. CDR3 DNA sequence: TGTGCCAGCAGCTTAAGCCGGCAAGAGACCCAGTACTTC. The chain couples TRBV7-8 to TRBJ2-5, with D hard to call. This CDR3 is built from 13 residues. Deletions cut 2 bases from V and 2 bases from J, with 6 bases between. Germline values: CDR1 SGHVS, CDR2 FQNEAQ.

This rearrangement joins TRBV7-8 to TRBJ2-1; TRBD2 is a possible D gene (5 bases). The ends were cut back, 5 bases at V and 3 bases at J, with 17 bases in the middle. The CDR3 runs 16 residues. Germline V gene sequence: CDR1 SGHVS, CDR2 FQNEAQ. The CDR3 DNA sequence: TGTGCCAGCAGCCCCGAGGGCGGTACCAGCTACAATGAGCAGTTCTTC. Protein product: CASSPEGGTSYNEQFF. Variable domain in full (rest from reference TRBV7-8 and TRBJ2-1): GAGVSQSPRYKVAKRGQDVALRCDPISGHVSLFWYQQALGQGPEFLTYFQNEAQLDKSGLPSDRFFAERPEGSVSTLKIQRTQQEDSAVYLCASSPEGGTSYNEQFFGPGTRLTVL.